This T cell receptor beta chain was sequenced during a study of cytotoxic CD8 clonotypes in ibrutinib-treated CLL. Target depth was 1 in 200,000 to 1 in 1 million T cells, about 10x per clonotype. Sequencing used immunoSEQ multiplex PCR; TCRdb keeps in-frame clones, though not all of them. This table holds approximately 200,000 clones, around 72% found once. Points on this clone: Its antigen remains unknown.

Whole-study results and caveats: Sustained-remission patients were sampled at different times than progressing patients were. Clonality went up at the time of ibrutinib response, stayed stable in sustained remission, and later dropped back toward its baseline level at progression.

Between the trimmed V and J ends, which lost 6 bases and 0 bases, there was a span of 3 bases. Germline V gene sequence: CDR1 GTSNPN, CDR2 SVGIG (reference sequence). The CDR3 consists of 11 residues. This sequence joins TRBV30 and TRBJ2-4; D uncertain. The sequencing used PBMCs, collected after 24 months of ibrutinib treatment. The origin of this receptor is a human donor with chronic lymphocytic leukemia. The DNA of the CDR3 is TGTGCCTGTATAGCCAAAAACATTCAGTACTTC. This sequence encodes CACIAKNIQYF.